The 4 T cell receptor beta chains reported below all come from one sample, sequenced in a study of blood T cell repertoires in COVID-19. This table comes from immunoSEQ multiplex PCR, and its TCRdb copy is limited to in-frame clones, with some not included. The table has 65,000 to 90,000 clones, more than 80% seen once. Sequencing was done on a sample of peripheral blood. Receptors were obtained from a woman at least 80 years old with active or convalescent COVID-19.

The chain links TRBV6-2 or TRBV6-3 to TRBJ1-5; weak D call: TRBD1 (6 bases). Per the germline V gene, CDR1 is MNHEY and CDR2 is SVGEGT. The ends were cut back, 6 bases at V and 4 bases at J, with 13 bases in the middle. The CDR3 totals 14 residues. This CDR3 reads CASSADRLNQPQHF. The CDR3 DNA reads as TGTGCCAGCAGCGCTGACAGGCTGAATCAGCCCCAGCATTTT.

The rearrangement uses TRBV27 and TRBJ1-5, with 10 positions matching TRBD1. The germline gives CDR1 MNHEY, CDR2 SMNVEV (reference sequence). V dropped 1 base and J dropped 6; count of bases not matched to a gene: 6. This CDR3 has 16 residues. The CDR3 DNA reads TGTGCCAGCAGTTTATGGTCGGGGACAGGGGCTCAGCCCCAGCATTTT. It translates to CASSLWSGTGAQPQHF.

This clone was picked up one time. This chain links TRBV19 with TRBJ2-1, with 8 bases identical to TRBD2. CDR3 length: 14 residues. V lost 8 bases, J lost 8 bases, and 11 bases stayed unmatched. Germline V gives CDR1 LNHDA, CDR2 SQIVND (reference sequence). This chain's CDR3 is CASRSGTSKDEQFF. CDR3 in DNA: TGTGCCAGTCGCTCGGGGACTAGTAAGGATGAGCAGTTCTTC.

The gene calls are TRBV21-1 and TRBJ2-2; the listed D gene, TRBD1, was not tested against the DNA. TRBV21-1 is a known pseudogene. The CDR3 extends over 22 amino acids. CDR3: CASSKEAPGTGYGTMGTGELFF. The DNA for the CDR3 is TGTGCCAGCAGCAAAGAAGCCCCCGGGACAGGGTATGGGACTATGGGGACCGGGGAGCTGTTTTTT.